The 15 T cell receptor beta chains in this list originate from one sample, sequenced in a study of Graves' ophthalmopathy and Graves' hyperthyroidism. Beta-chain TCR CDR3 regions were amplified from RNA transcripts. Second-round multiplex PCR came after first-round RT-PCR with HTBI primers. TCRdb re-called the multiplex PCR reads with MiXCR, one entry per CDR3 protein. The sample contains some 350,000 distinct CDR3 sequences, roughly 15% of which appear only once. Sequenced: peripheral blood. The receptors shown here come from an adult woman with stable Graves' hyperthyroidism.

This clonotype was observed at least ten times. The V and J genes are TRBV18 and TRBJ1-1; D possibly corresponds to TRBD1 (5 bases). Germline V gene lookup returns CDR1 KGHSH and CDR2 LQKENI. The CDR3 spans 15 residues. Trimming shortened V by 4 bases and J by 2 bases, and 14 bases separated the two germline ends. The CDR3 coding sequence is TGTGCCAGCTCACTAAACCAGGGCGATAACACTGAAGCTTTCTTT. Translating gives CASSLNQGDNTEAFF.

This clonotype was counted many times. The CDR3 DNA follows: TGTGCCAGCAGTCCCCATAGCGGGACGGGTAGGGCGGAGCAGTACTTC. It encodes CASSPHSGTGRAEQYF. The genes are TRBV27 and TRBJ2-7; 8 bases line up with TRBD2. The germline CDR1 and CDR2 sequences are MNHEY and SMNVEV (reference sequence). V shed 5 bases, J shed 7 bases, and the junction held 16 bases outside the gene matches. The CDR3 runs to 16 residues.

This clonotype was detected many times. At one of its ends the junction is not consistent with the germline gene, which may arise from a read error. The chain joins TRBV5-1 to TRBJ2-5, with TRBD2 matching 10 bases. The length of the CDR3 is 15 residues. The germline V gene has CDR1 SGHRS and CDR2 YFSETQ. The CDR3 loop is CASSPGLAAQETQYF. In DNA form, the CDR3 reads TGTGCCAGCTCCCCTGGACTAGCGGCCCAAGAGACCCAGTACTTC.

This clonotype was counted ten times or more. V gene TRBV29-1 combines with J gene TRBJ1-2; no clear D gene. Germline loops: CDR1 SQVTM, CDR2 ANQGSEA. This CDR3 comprises 14 residues. Trimming took 0 bases from V and 2 from J, leaving 10 bases between them. The CDR3, as DNA: TGCAGCGTTGAAGATGAAGGAGACAACTATGGCTACACCTTC. This sequence encodes CSVEDEGDNYGYTF.

This clonotype was seen more than once but under ten times. A clone one base away is much larger, so this may be a read error. V gene TRBV2 combines with J gene TRBJ2-7; D may be TRBD1 (6 bases). Per germline, CDR1 SNHLY and CDR2 FYNNEI. Trimming took off 11 bases at V and 4 bases at J, with 12 bases between the two ends. The CDR3 runs to 11 residues. Written as DNA, the CDR3 is TGTGCCGGACAGAGTGGTTACGAGCAGTACTTC. Translation gives CAGQSGYEQYF.

This clonotype turned up a few times. The rearrangement uses TRBV28 and TRBJ2-4, with D perhaps matching TRBD1 (6 bases). This CDR3 spans 14 amino acids. Germline V gene data show CDR1 as MDHEN and CDR2 as SYDVKM. The V and J ends lost 5 bases and 8 bases respectively, with 16 bases between them. The CDR3 sequence is CASSPRGHIDIQYF. The CDR3 nucleotides are TGTGCCAGCAGTCCCAGGGGACATATTGACATTCAGTACTTC.

In its sample, this clonotype was seen a few times. This chain uses TRBV2 with TRBJ2-7, with a possible D match to TRBD1 (5 bases). Looked up from germline, CDR1 is SNHLY and CDR2 is FYNNEI. This CDR3 is built from 12 residues. Trimming took 6 bases from V and 3 from J, leaving 9 bases between them. CDR3 in amino acids: CASRDNIYEQYF. In nucleotides, the CDR3 is TGTGCCAGCAGGGACAATATCTACGAGCAGTACTTC. Drawing the rest from reference TRBV2 and TRBJ2-7, the complete variable domain is EPEVTQTPSHQVTQMGQEVILRCVPISNHLYFYWYRQILGQKVEFLVSFYNNEISEKSEIFDDQFSVERPDGSNFTLKIRSTKLEDSAMYFCASRDNIYEQYFGPGTRLTVT.

This clonotype was observed at least ten times. This sequence joins TRBV20-1 and TRBJ1-5; D may be TRBD1 (5 bases). The CDR3 sequence is 16 residues long. Trimming took 0 bases from V and 0 from J, leaving 12 bases between them. CDR1 is DFQATT, CDR2 SNEGSKA, per germline (reference sequence). The CDR3 here is CSARDAGQHSNQPQHF. In DNA, the CDR3 is TGCAGTGCTAGAGACGCAGGACAACATAGCAATCAGCCCCAGCATTTT.

Ten or more counts support this clonotype. The gene calls are TRBV12-3 or TRBV12-4 and TRBJ2-7; D not resolved. With 6 bases removed from V and 2 bases from J, the gap between germline ends came to 2 bases. The length of the CDR3 is 10 residues. The chain's CDR3 is CASRPYEQYF. CDR3 DNA sequence: TGTGCCAGCAGGCCCTACGAGCAGTACTTC.

This clonotype was detected ten times or more. The J gene is TRBJ2-7, the V gene TRBV9; D uncertain. The length of the CDR3 is 13 residues. Germline lookup yields CDR1 SGDLS and CDR2 YYNGEE. The V and J ends lost 1 base and 0 bases respectively, with 5 bases between them. CDR3 sequence (DNA): TGTGCCAGCAGCGTAACCCCCTCCTACGAGCAGTACTTC. It yields the protein CASSVTPSYEQYF.

This clonotype was observed a few times. The rearrangement joins TRBV11-2 to TRBJ2-2; 10 nucleotides line up with TRBD1. Unmatched junction bases numbered 12, after V lost 4 bases and J lost 4 bases. The length of the CDR3 is 18 residues. CDR1 is SGHAT, CDR2 FQNNGV, per germline. This chain's CDR3 is CASSSPPGTGVFTGELFF. Here the CDR3 DNA reads TGTGCCAGCAGCTCCCCCCCCGGGACAGGGGTCTTCACCGGGGAGCTGTTTTTT. Based on the CDR3 plus reference TRBV11-2 and TRBJ2-2, the full variable domain is EAGVAQSPRYKIIEKRQSVAFWCNPISGHATLYWYQQILGQGPKLLIQFQNNGVVDDSQLPKDRFSAERLKGVDSTLKIQPAKLEDSAVYLCASSSPPGTGVFTGELFFGEGSRLTVL.

This clonotype was seen at least ten times. The V and J genes are TRBV5-1 and TRBJ2-5, with 8 bases fitting TRBD1. V gave up 6 bases and J gave up 1 base; unmatched junction bases: 5. The CDR3 consists of 14 residues. Germline V lookup: CDR1 SGHRS, CDR2 YFSETQ. CDR3 nucleotide sequence: TGCGCCAGCACCGCCACAGGGGGCCAAGAGACCCAGTACTTC. It codes for CASTATGGQETQYF.

Ten or more counts support this clonotype. This chain uses TRBV7-2 with TRBJ2-7; 9 bases are a match to TRBD2. The CDR3 consists of 15 residues. CDR1 SGHTA and CDR2 FQGNSA come from the germline V gene. V lost 1 base to trimming and J lost 3 bases; unmatched junction nucleotides: 4. CDR3 amino acids: CASSLGASGIYEQYF. As DNA, the CDR3 is TGTGCCAGCAGCTTAGGTGCTAGCGGGATCTACGAGCAGTACTTC.

This clonotype has a count of ten or more. V is TRBV5-1 and J is TRBJ1-2; maybe TRBD1 (6 bases). The CDR3 spans 12 residues. The ends were cut back, 7 bases at V and 0 bases at J, with 7 bases in the middle. Germline CDR1 SGHRS, CDR2 YFSETQ. The CDR3 bases are TGCGCCAGCCGGGACACTAACTATGGCTACACCTTC. It encodes CASRDTNYGYTF.

At least ten counts were recorded for this clonotype. The gene calls are TRBV7-2 and TRBJ2-7; the D is unclear. V was cut by 0 bases and J by 3 bases, with 9 bases left in between. This CDR3 has 14 amino acids. Germline V gives CDR1 SGHTA, CDR2 FQGNSA. Here the CDR3 reads CASSLADSFYEQYF. The CDR3 DNA sequence: TGTGCCAGCAGCTTAGCCGACTCTTTCTACGAGCAGTACTTC.